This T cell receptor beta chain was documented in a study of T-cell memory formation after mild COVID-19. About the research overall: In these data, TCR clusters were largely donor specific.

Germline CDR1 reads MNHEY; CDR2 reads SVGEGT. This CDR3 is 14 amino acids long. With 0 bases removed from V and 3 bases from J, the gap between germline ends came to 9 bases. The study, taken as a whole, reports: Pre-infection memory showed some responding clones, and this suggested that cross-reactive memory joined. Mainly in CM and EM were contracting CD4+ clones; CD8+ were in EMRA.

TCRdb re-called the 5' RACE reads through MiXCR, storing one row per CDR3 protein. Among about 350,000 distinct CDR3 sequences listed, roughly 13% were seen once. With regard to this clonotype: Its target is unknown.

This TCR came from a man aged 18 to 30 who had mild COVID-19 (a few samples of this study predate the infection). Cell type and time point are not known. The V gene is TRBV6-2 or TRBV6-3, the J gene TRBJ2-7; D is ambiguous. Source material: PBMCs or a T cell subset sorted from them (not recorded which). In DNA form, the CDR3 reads TGTGCCAGCAGTTACTCGAAAGAGTACTACGAGCAGTACGTC. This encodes CASSYSKEYYEQYV.